This entry describes one TCR beta chain. These data belong to a study of blood T cell repertoires in COVID-19. Study context: Sites across the United States, Italy and Spain contributed samples from acute and convalescent COVID-19. PBMCs, B-cell-depleted T cells, or T cells provided the cDNA or gDNA that made up the material.

Germline trimming cut 2 bases from V and 6 bases from J; bases unmatched to any gene: 4. Germline CDR1 and CDR2: MNHEY and SVGAGI. This CDR3 spans 15 amino acids. In the original analysis: Amplification from reference gene primers served as the basis for estimated nucleated cell counts. TCRdb's table, derived via immunoSEQ multiplex PCR, lists solely in-frame clones and lacks some. V, J and clone size reflect that table, while D and trimming were determined from the DNA. The profile covers 93,000 or so clones, with around 88% appearing a single time and about 3.5% taken by the ten largest. This sequence originates from a human donor in a cohort sampled during active COVID-19. The sample was peripheral blood. This chain joins TRBV6-5 and TRBJ1-4, with 9 bases fitting TRBD1. The CDR3 sequence is CASSYGDRVDEKLFF. The DNA of the CDR3 is TGTGCCAGCAGTTACGGGGACAGGGTGGATGAAAAACTGTTTTTT.